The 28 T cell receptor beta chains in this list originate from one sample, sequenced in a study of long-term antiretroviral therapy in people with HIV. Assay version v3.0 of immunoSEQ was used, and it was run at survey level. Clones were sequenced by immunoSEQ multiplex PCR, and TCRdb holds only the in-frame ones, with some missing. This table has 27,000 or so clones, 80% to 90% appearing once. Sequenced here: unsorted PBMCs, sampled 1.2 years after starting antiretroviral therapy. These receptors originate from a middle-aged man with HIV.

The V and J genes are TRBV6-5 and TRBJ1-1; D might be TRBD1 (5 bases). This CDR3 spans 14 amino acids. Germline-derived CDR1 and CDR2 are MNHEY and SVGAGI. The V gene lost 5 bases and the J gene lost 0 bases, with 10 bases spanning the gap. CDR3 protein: CASSLQVLNTEAFF. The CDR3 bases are TGTGCCAGCAGTCTACAGGTTTTGAACACTGAAGCTTTCTTT.

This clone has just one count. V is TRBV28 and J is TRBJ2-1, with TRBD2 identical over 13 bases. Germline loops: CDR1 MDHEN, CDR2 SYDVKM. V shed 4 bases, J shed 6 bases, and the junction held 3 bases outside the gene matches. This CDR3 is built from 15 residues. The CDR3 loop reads CASSSTSGGANEQFF. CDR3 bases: TGTGCCAGCAGTTCCACTAGCGGGGGGGCCAATGAGCAGTTCTTC. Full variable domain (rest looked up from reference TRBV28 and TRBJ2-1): DVKVTQSSRYLVKRTGEKVFLECVQDMDHENMFWYRQDPGLGLRLIYFSYDVKMKEKGDIPEGYSVSREKKERFSLILESASTNQTSMYLCASSSTSGGANEQFFGPGTRLTVL.

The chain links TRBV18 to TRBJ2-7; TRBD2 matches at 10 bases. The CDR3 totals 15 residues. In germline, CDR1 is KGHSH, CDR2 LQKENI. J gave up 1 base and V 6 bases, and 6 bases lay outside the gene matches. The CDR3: CASSPLAGASYEQYF. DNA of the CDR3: TGTGCCAGCTCGCCGCTAGCGGGGGCATCCTACGAGCAGTACTTC.

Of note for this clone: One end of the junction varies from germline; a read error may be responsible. CDR3: CASSIQGGEQYF. In DNA form, the CDR3 reads TGTGCTAGCAGCATACAGGGCGGCGAGCAGTACTTC. The V and J genes are TRBV7-7 and TRBJ2-7; D is possibly TRBD1 (6 bases). Germline lookup yields CDR1 SSHAT and CDR2 FNYEAQ (reference sequence). The CDR3 consists of 12 residues.

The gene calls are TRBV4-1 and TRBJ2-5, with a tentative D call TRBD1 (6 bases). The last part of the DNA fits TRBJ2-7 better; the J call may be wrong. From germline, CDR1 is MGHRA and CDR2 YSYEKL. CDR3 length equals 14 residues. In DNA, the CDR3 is TGCGCCAGCAGCCAGGCCTCGGACAGCTACGAGCAGTACTTC. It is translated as CASSQASDSYEQYF.

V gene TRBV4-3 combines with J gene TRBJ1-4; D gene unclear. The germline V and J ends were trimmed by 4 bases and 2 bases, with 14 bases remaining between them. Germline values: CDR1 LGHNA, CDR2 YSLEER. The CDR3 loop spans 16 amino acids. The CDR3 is CASSPRAGQTNEKLFF. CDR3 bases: TGCGCCAGCAGCCCAAGGGCCGGGCAGACTAATGAAAAACTGTTTTTT.

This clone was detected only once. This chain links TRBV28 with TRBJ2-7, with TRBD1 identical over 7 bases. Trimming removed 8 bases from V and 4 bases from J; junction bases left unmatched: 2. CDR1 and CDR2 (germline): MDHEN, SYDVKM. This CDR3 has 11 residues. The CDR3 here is CASVQGYEQYF. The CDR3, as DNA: TGTGCCAGCGTACAGGGGTACGAGCAGTACTTC.

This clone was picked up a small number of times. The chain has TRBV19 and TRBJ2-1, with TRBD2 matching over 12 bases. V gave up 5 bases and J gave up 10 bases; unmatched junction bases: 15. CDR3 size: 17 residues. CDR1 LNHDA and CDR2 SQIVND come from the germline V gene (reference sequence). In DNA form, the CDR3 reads TGTGCCAGTAGTGGCGGGACTAGCGGGCCTATACAATGGGAGCAGTTCTTC. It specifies CASSGGTSGPIQWEQFF.

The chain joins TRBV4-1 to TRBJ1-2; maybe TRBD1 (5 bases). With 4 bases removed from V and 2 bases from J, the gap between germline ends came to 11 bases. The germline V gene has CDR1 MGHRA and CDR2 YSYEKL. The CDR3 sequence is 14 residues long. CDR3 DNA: TGCGCCAGCAGCCGGGAGACAGAGAACTATGGCTACACCTTC. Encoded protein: CASSRETENYGYTF.

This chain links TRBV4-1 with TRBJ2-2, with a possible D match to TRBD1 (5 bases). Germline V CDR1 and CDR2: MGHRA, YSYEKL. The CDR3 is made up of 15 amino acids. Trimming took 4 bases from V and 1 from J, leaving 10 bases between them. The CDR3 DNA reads TGCGCCAGCAGCCGCCGGCAGGGGAACACCGGGGAGCTGTTTTTT. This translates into CASSRRQGNTGELFF.

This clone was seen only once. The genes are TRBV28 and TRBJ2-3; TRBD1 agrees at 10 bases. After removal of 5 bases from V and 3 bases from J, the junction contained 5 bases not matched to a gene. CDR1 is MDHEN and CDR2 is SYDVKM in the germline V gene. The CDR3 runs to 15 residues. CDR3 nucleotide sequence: TGTGCCAGCAGTCCAAGACAGGGGGCGACAGATACGCAGTATTTT. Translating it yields CASSPRQGATDTQYF.

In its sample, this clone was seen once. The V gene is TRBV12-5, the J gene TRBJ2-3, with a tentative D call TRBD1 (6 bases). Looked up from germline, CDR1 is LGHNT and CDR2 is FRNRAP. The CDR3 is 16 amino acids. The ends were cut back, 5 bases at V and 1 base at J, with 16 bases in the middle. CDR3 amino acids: CASGASRDTRTDTQYF. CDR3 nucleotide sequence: TGTGCTAGTGGTGCTAGCCGGGACACCCGCACAGATACGCAGTATTTT.

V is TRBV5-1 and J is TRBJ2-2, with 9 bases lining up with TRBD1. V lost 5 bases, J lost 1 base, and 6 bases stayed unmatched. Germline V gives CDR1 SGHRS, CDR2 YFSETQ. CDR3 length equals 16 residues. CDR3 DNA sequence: TGCGCCAGCAGGCCAGCGGGACAGGGGAACACCGGGGAGCTGTTTTTT. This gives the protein CASRPAGQGNTGELFF.

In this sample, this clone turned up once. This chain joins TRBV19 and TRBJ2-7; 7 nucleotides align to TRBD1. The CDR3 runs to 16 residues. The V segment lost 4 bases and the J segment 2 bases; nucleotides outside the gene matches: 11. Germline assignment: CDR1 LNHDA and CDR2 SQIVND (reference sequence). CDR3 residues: CASSTGTATYPYEQYF. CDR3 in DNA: TGTGCCAGTAGTACCGGGACAGCCACATATCCCTACGAGCAGTACTTC.

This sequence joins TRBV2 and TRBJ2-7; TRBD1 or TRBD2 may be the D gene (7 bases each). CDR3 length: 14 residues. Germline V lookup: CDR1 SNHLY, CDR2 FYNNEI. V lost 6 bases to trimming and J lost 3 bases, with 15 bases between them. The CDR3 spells CASSAARGGYEQYF. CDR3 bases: TGTGCCAGCAGCGCCGCCAGGGGGGGCTACGAGCAGTACTTC.

CDR3 in DNA: TGTGCCTGGAGTGTTCCTTTCAGGGTTGGGGCCAACGTCCTGACTTTC. Protein: CAWSVPFRVGANVLTF. The J gene is TRBJ2-6, the V gene TRBV30; weak D call: TRBD1 (5 bases). Germline CDR1 reads GTSNPN; CDR2 reads SVGIG (reference sequence). Trimming pared 0 bases from V and 3 bases from J, leaving 12 bases between. The CDR3 totals 16 residues.

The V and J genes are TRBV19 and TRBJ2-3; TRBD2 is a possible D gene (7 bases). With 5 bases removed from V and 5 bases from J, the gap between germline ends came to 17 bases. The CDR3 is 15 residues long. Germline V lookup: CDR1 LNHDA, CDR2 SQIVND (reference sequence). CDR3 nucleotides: TGTGCCAGTAGTCCCATGGGGGGGGCAGGAGATACGCAGTATTTT. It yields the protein CASSPMGGAGDTQYF.

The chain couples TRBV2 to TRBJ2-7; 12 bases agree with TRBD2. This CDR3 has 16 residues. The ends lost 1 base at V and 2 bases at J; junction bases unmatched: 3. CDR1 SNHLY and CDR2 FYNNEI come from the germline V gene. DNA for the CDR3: TGTGCCAGCAGTGAAGAACTAGCGGGGGGACCCTACGAGCAGTACTTC. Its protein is CASSEELAGGPYEQYF.

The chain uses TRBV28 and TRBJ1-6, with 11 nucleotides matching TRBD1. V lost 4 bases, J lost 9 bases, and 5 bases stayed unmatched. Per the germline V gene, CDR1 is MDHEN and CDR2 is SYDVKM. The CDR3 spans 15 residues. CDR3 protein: CASSSLGTGGSPLHF. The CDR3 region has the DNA TGTGCCAGCAGTTCCCTGGGGACAGGGGGTTCACCCCTCCACTTT. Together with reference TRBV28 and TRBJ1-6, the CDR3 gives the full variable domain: DVKVTQSSRYLVKRTGEKVFLECVQDMDHENMFWYRQDPGLGLRLIYFSYDVKMKEKGDIPEGYSVSREKKERFSLILESASTNQTSMYLCASSSLGTGGSPLHFGNGTRLTVT.

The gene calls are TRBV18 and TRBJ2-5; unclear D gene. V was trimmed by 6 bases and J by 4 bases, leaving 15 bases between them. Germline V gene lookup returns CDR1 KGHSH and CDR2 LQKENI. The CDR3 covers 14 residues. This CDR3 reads CASSRSAVGETQYF. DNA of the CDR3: TGTGCCAGCTCCCGAAGCGCGGTTGGAGAGACCCAGTACTTC.

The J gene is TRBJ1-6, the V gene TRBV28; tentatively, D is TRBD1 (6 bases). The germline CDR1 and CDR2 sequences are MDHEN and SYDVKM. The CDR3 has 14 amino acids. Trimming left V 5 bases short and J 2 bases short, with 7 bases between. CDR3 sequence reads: CASSRTAYNSPLHF. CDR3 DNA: TGTGCCAGCAGTCGGACAGCCTATAATTCACCCCTCCACTTT.

CDR3 region: CASSEREGTTGNTIYF. CDR3 DNA sequence: TGTGCCAGCAGTGAACGGGAGGGGACGACTGGAAACACCATATATTTT. The V gene is TRBV6-1, the J gene TRBJ1-3; D possibly corresponds to TRBD1 (5 bases). CDR1 and CDR2 (germline): MNHNS, SASEGT. V was shortened by 2 bases and J by 2 bases, with 13 bases between the two germline ends. This CDR3 is 16 amino acids long.

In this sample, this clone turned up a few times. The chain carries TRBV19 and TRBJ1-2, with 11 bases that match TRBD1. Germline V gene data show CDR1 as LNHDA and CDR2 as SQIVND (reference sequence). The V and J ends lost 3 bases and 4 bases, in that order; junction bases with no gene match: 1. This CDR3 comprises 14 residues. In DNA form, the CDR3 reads TGTGCCAGTAGTATGGGGACAGGGGGCTATGGCTACACCTTC. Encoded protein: CASSMGTGGYGYTF.

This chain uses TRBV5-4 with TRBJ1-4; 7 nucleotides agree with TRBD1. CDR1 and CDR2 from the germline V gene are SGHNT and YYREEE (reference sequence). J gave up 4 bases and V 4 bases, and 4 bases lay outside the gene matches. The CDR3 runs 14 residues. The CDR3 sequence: CASSKGAGNEKLFF. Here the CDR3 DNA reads TGTGCCAGCAGCAAGGGGGCGGGTAATGAAAAACTGTTTTTT.

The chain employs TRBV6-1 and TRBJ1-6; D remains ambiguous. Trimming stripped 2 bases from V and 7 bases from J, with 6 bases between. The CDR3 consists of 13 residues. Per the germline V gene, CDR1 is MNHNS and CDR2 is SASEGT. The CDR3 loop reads CASSEKENSPLHF. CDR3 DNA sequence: TGTGCCAGCAGTGAAAAGGAGAATTCACCCCTCCACTTT.

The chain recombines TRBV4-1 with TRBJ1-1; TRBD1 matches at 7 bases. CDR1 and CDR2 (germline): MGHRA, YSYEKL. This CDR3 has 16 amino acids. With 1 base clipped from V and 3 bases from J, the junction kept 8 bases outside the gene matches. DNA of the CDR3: TGCGCCAGCAGCCAAGGTCCTCAGGGGGGTCACACTGAAGCTTTCTTT. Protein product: CASSQGPQGGHTEAFF.

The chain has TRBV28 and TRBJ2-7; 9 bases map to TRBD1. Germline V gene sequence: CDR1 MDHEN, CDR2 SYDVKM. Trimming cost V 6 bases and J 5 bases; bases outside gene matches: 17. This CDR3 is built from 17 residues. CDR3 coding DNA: TGTGCCAGCAGCCTCCTCTCCATCCGGGACAGGGACCACGAGCAGTACTTC. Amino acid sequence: CASSLLSIRDRDHEQYF.

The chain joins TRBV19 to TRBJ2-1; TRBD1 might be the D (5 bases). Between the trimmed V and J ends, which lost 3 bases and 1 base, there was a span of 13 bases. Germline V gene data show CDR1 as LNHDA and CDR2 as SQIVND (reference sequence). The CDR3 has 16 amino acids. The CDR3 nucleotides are TGTGCCAGTAGTATGGGGCGGCCCCATTCCTACAATGAGCAGTTCTTC. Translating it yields CASSMGRPHSYNEQFF. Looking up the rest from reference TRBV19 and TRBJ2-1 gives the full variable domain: DGGITQSPKYLFRKEGQNVTLSCEQNLNHDAMYWYRQDPGQGLRLIYYSQIVNDFQKGDIAEGYSVSREKKESFPLTVTSAQKNPTAFYLCASSMGRPHSYNEQFFGPGTRLTVL.